Described below is a single T cell receptor (beta chain) sequence and its context. The sample originates from a study of blood T cell repertoires in COVID-19. Study-level information: Material from acute and convalescent COVID-19 was sourced from the United States, Italy and Spain. PBMCs, B-cell-depleted T cells, or T cells provided the cDNA or gDNA that made up the material.

The junction had 4 bases not matched to a gene; V was cut back by 0 bases and J by 7 bases. The CDR3 loop spans 15 amino acids. Germline V CDR1 and CDR2: MGHRA, YSYEKL. Assay used: immunoSEQ multiplex PCR; TCRdb lists only in-frame clones, some missing. The data hold about 80,000 clones, with over 70% observed a single time. The sequence derives from a human donor in a cohort sampled during active COVID-19. V gene TRBV4-1 combines with J gene TRBJ2-1, with TRBD2 identical over 9 bases. The specimen sequenced was peripheral blood. The CDR3 is CASSQESSGRNEQFF. CDR3 in DNA: TGCGCCAGCAGCCAAGAGTCCAGCGGGAGGAATGAGCAGTTCTTC.